The 7 T cell receptor beta chains below all came from one sample that was sequenced in a study of blood T cell repertoires in COVID-19. Sequencing used immunoSEQ multiplex PCR; TCRdb keeps in-frame clones, though not all of them. The table has approximately 65,000 clones, 70% to 80% seen once. Sequencing used peripheral blood. The receptors shown here come from a man aged 55 to 69 with acute or convalescent COVID-19.

The rearrangement links TRBV5-1 to TRBJ2-7; TRBD1 matches 7 bases. CDR1 and CDR2 from the germline V gene are SGHRS and YFSETQ. Trimming took 4 bases from V and 2 from J; bases not matched to a gene: 6. This CDR3 has 14 amino acids. CDR3 sequence (DNA): TGCGCCAGCAGCGCAACCACAGGGGCCTACGAGCAGTACTTC. Translating gives CASSATTGAYEQYF. Looking up the rest from reference TRBV5-1 and TRBJ2-7 gives the full variable domain: KAGVTQTPRYLIKTRGQQVTLSCSPISGHRSVSWYQQTPGQGLQFLFEYFSETQRNKGNFPGRFSGRQFSNSRSEMNVSTLELGDSALYLCASSATTGAYEQYFGPGTRLTVT.

This chain joins TRBV7-9 and TRBJ2-4; D is perhaps TRBD1 (6 bases). This CDR3 is 16 amino acids long. CDR1 SEHNR and CDR2 FQNEAQ come from the germline V gene (reference sequence). Trimming cost V 1 base and J 3 bases, with 13 bases left between them. The CDR3 region has the DNA TGTGCCAGCAGCTTAGGGCAGGGGTTAAGCAAAAACATTCAGTACTTC. Encoded protein: CASSLGQGLSKNIQYF. Combining the CDR3 with reference TRBV7-9 and TRBJ2-4 gives the whole variable domain DTGVSQNPRHKITKRGQNVTFRCDPISEHNRLYWYRQTLGQGPEFLTYFQNEAQLEKSRLLSDRFSAERPKGSFSTLEIQRTEQGDSAMYLCASSLGQGLSKNIQYFGAGTRLSVL.

The V and J genes are TRBV2 and TRBJ1-6; 9 bases line up with TRBD1. Germline V CDR1 and CDR2: SNHLY, FYNNEI. V shed 6 bases and J 10 bases; nucleotides not matched to a gene: 16. The CDR3 length is 17 residues. As DNA, the CDR3 is TGTGCCAGCAGCCCCAGGGACAGGGTAGAAGTAAAGTCACCCCTCCACTTT. Its translation: CASSPRDRVEVKSPLHF.

The CDR3 DNA reads as TGTGCCAGCACCTCGGACAGGGGAAATTATGGCTACACCTTC. Its translation: CASTSDRGNYGYTF. This chain links TRBV25-1 with TRBJ1-2; 9 bases are shared with TRBD1. The trim removed 7 bases at V and 5 bases at J, leaving 8 bases unmatched. Germline CDR1 reads MGHDK; CDR2 reads SYGVNS. This CDR3 is 14 amino acids long.

V gene TRBV10-3 combines with J gene TRBJ1-2; TRBD1 agrees at 7 bases. The CDR3 is 14 amino acids. J lost 4 bases, V lost 5 bases, and 7 bases had no gene match. Germline V gene lookup returns CDR1 ENHRY and CDR2 SYGVKD. The CDR3 bases are TGTGCCATCAGTTCCGGGACAGTGAGCTATGGCTACACCTTC. Protein: CAISSGTVSYGYTF.

The V call is TRBV3-1 (or the pseudogene TRBV3-2), the J call TRBJ2-1, with 7 bases lining up with TRBD1. The CDR3 runs to 17 residues. V lost 2 bases to trimming and J lost 3 bases; unmatched junction nucleotides: 10. Germline V gene data show CDR1 as LGHDT and CDR2 as YNNKEL (reference sequence). CDR3 residues: CASSQKIDRVVYNEQFF. The CDR3 region has the DNA TGTGCCAGCAGCCAAAAGATTGACAGGGTGGTCTACAATGAGCAGTTCTTC.

The rearrangement uses TRBV6-5 and TRBJ2-5; 8 bases match TRBD2. The CDR3 length is 14 residues. CDR1 is MNHEY and CDR2 is SVGAGI in the germline V gene. Unmatched junction bases numbered 6, after V lost 7 bases and J lost 2 bases. This chain's CDR3 is CASNPGGSQETQYF. The CDR3, as DNA: TGTGCCAGCAACCCGGGAGGGAGTCAAGAGACCCAGTACTTC.